This TCR beta chain was obtained from a study of PD-1 blockade in mismatch repair-deficient tumors. Study as a whole: Patients had 11 to 13 mismatch repair-deficient cancer types and were previously treated and progressing.

This clone is a singleton in its sample. Clones were sequenced by immunoSEQ multiplex PCR, and TCRdb holds only the in-frame ones, with some missing. The table has about 120,000 clones, about 80% seen once. Sample: peripheral blood, taken just over 59 weeks after starting pembrolizumab. This sequence was found in an adult with mismatch repair-deficient cancer.

CDR3 nucleotide sequence: TGTGCCAGTAGTATACTCGGCAGCAAGAACACTGAAGCTTTCTTT. This codes for CASSILGSKNTEAFF. The genes are TRBV19 and TRBJ1-1; D is unclear. Germline CDR1 and CDR2: LNHDA and SQIVND (reference sequence). The CDR3 sequence is 15 residues long. Trimming cost V 2 bases and J 1 base, with 11 bases left between them. Together with reference TRBV19 and TRBJ1-1, the CDR3 gives the full variable domain: DGGITQSPKYLFRKEGQNVTLSCEQNLNHDAMYWYRQDPGQGLRLIYYSQIVNDFQKGDIAEGYSVSREKKESFPLTVTSAQKNPTAFYLCASSILGSKNTEAFFGQGTRLTVV.